This T cell receptor (beta chain) came from a study of T cell changes during pregnancy in multiple sclerosis. The CDR3 has 15 amino acids. Germline assignment: CDR1 SGHRS and CDR2 YFSETQ. V was pared by 4 bases and J by 7 bases, with 7 bases of the junction left unmatched. The method was immunoSEQ multiplex PCR; TCRdb's version includes in-frame clones alone and lacks a portion of them. Among around 100,000 clones listed, roughly 90% were seen once. The material was peripheral blood, obtained in the third trimester of pregnancy. The chain carries TRBV5-1 and TRBJ1-6; 8 bases fit TRBD1. This sequence originates from a female donor with multiple sclerosis, enrolled in a pregnancy study. DNA of the CDR3: TGCGCCAGCAGCACTGGACAGGGACGGAATTCACCCCTCCACTTT. Translated, it gives CASSTGQGRNSPLHF.